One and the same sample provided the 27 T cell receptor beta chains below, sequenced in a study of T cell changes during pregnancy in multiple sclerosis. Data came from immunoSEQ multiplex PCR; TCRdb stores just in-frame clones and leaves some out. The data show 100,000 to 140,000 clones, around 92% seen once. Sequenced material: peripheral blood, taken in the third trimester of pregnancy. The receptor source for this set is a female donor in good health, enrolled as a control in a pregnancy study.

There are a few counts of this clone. CDR3 in amino acids: CAISRDSSTGELFF. The DNA for the CDR3 is TGTGCCATCAGCCGGGACAGCTCCACCGGGGAGCTGTTTTTT. V gene TRBV10-3 combines with J gene TRBJ2-2, with TRBD1 matching 7 bases. The CDR3 has 14 residues. Losses at the gene ends were 6 bases for V and 4 bases for J; bases not matched to a gene: 5. Per the germline V gene, CDR1 is ENHRY and CDR2 is SYGVKD.

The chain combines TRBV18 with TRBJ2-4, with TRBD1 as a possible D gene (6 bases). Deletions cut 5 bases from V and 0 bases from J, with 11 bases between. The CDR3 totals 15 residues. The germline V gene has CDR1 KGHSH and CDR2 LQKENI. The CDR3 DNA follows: TGTGCCAGCTCAGGGGGCCATCTAGCCAAAAACATTCAGTACTTC. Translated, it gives CASSGGHLAKNIQYF. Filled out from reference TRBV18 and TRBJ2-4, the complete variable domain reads NAGVMQNPRHLVRRRGQEARLRCSPMKGHSHVYWYRQLPEEGLKFMVYLQKENIIDESGMPKERFSAEFPKEGPSILRIQQVVRGDSAAYFCASSGGHLAKNIQYFGAGTRLSVL.

The chain's CDR3 is CASSAGGRTTSTDTQYF. CDR3 nucleotide sequence: TGTGCCAGCAGCGCGGGGGGCCGAACTACTAGCACAGATACGCAGTATTTT. The chain carries TRBV9 and TRBJ2-3; TRBD2 might be the D (7 bases). Trimming took off 3 bases at V and 0 bases at J, with 17 bases between the two ends. The germline V gene encodes CDR1 SGDLS and CDR2 YYNGEE. There are 17 residues in the CDR3.

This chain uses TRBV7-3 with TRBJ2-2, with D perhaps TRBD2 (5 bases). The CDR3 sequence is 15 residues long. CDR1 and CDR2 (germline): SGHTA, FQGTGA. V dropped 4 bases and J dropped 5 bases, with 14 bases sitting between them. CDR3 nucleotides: TGTGCCAGCAGCTCAAGAGGCGGCGGGACCGGGGAGCTGTTTTTT. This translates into CASSSRGGGTGELFF.

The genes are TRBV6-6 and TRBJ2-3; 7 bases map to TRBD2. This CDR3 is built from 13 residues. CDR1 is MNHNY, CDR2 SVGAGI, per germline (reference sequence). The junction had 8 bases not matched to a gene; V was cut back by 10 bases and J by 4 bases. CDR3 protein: CATQRGLADTQYF. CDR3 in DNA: TGTGCCACTCAGCGGGGCCTGGCAGATACGCAGTATTTT.

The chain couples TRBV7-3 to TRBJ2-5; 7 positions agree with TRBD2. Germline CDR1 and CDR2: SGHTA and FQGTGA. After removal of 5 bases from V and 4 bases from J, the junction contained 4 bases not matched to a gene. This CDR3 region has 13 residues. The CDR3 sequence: CASSPQRGETQYF. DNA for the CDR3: TGTGCCAGCAGCCCTCAGCGGGGAGAGACCCAGTACTTC.

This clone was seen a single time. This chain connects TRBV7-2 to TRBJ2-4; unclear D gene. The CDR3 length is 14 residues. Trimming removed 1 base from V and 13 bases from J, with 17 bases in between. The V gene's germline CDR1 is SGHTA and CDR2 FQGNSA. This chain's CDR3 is CASSLGGSTLTQYF. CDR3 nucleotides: TGTGCCAGCAGCTTAGGAGGCAGCACTCTCACCCAGTACTTC.

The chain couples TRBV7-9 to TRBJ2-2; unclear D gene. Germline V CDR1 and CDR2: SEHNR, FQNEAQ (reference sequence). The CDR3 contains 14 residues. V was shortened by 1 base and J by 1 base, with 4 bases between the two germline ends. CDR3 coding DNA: TGTGCCAGCAGCTTAGGACAGAACACCGGGGAGCTGTTTTTT. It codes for CASSLGQNTGELFF.

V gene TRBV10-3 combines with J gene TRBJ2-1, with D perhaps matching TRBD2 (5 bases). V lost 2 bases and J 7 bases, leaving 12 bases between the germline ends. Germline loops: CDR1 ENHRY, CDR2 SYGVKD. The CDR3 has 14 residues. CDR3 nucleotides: TGTGCCATCAGTGAGAACGGGGTATGGAATGAGCAGTTCTTC. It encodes CAISENGVWNEQFF.

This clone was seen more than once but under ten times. The chain's CDR3 is CASSSQQPAFWEAFF. DNA of the CDR3: TGTGCCAGCAGCTCACAACAGCCGGCCTTCTGGGAAGCTTTCTTT. The chain employs TRBV13 and TRBJ1-1; D gene ambiguous. The CDR3 loop spans 15 amino acids. The V gene lost 4 bases and the J gene lost 8 bases, with 20 bases spanning the gap. Per germline, CDR1 PRHDT and CDR2 FYEKMQ (reference sequence).

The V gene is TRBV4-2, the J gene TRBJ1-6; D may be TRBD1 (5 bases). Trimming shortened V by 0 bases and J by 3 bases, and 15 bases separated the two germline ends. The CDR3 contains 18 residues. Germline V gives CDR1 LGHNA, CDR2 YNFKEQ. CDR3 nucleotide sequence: TGTGCCAGCAGCCAAGATTTGGTGGACGGGGGCTATAATTCACCCCTCCACTTT. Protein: CASSQDLVDGGYNSPLHF.

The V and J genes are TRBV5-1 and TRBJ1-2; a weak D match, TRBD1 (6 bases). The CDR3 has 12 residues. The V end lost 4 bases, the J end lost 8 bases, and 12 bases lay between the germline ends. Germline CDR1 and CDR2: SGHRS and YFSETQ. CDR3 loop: CASSPQQGGYTF. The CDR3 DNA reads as TGCGCCAGCAGCCCCCAACAGGGCGGCTACACCTTC.

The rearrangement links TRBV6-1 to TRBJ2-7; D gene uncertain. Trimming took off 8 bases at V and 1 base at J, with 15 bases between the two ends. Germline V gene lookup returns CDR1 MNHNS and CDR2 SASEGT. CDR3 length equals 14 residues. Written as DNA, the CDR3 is TGTGCCAGCCTCATCCGAGCTGCGTCCTACGAGCAGTACTTC. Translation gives CASLIRAASYEQYF.

The DNA of the CDR3 is TGTGCCAGCAGCCCGCAGACAAGCAATCAGCCCCAGCATTTT. This gives the protein CASSPQTSNQPQHF. J is TRBJ1-5 and V is TRBV6-5; D ambiguous. V lost 6 bases to trimming and J lost 1 base, with 10 bases between them. The CDR3 contains 14 residues. Germline V gene sequence: CDR1 MNHEY, CDR2 SVGAGI.

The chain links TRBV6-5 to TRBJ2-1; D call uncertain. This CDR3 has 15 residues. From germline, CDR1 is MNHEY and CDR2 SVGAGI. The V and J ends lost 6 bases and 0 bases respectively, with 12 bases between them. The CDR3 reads CASSIAAYSYNEQFF. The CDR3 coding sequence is TGTGCCAGCAGCATAGCTGCCTACTCCTACAATGAGCAGTTCTTC.

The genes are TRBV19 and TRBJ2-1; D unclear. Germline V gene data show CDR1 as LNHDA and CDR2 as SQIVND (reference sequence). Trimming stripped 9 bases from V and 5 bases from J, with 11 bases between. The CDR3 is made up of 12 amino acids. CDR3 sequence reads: CASSTENNEQFF. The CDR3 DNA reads TGTGCCAGCTCAACAGAGAACAATGAGCAGTTCTTC.

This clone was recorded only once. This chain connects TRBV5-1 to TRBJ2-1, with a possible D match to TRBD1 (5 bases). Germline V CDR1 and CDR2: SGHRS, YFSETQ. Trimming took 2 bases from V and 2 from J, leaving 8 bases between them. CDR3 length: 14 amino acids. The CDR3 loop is CASSFKTAYNEQFF. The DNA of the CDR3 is TGCGCCAGCAGCTTTAAGACAGCCTACAATGAGCAGTTCTTC. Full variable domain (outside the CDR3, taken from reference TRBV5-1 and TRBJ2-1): KAGVTQTPRYLIKTRGQQVTLSCSPISGHRSVSWYQQTPGQGLQFLFEYFSETQRNKGNFPGRFSGRQFSNSRSEMNVSTLELGDSALYLCASSFKTAYNEQFFGPGTRLTVL.

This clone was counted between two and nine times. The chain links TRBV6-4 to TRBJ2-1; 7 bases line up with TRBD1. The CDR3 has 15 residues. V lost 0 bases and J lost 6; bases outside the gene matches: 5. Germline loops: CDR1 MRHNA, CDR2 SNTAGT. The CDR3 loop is CASSDSLSGGNEQFF. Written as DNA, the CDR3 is TGTGCCAGCAGTGACTCGCTGTCAGGGGGCAATGAGCAGTTCTTC.

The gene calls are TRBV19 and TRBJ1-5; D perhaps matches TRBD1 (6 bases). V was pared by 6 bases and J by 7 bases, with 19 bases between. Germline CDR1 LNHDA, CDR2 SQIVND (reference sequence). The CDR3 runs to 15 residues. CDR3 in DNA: TGTGCCAGTAGGCCCTCGTCAGGGGAGACGCAGCCCCAGCATTTT. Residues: CASRPSSGETQPQHF.

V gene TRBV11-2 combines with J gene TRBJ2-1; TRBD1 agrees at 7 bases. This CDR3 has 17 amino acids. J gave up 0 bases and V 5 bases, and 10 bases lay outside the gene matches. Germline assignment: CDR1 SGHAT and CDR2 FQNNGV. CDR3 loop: CASSQIINRGSYNEQFF. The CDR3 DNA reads TGTGCCAGCAGCCAAATTATCAACAGGGGCTCCTACAATGAGCAGTTCTTC. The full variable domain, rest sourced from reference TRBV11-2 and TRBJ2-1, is EAGVAQSPRYKIIEKRQSVAFWCNPISGHATLYWYQQILGQGPKLLIQFQNNGVVDDSQLPKDRFSAERLKGVDSTLKIQPAKLEDSAVYLCASSQIINRGSYNEQFFGPGTRLTVL.

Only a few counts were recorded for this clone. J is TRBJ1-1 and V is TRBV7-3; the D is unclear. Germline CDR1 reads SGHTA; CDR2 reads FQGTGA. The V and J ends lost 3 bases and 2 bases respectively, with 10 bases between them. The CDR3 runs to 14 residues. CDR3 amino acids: CASSLGGQNTEAFF. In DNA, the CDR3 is TGTGCCAGCAGCTTGGGAGGTCAAAACACTGAAGCTTTCTTT.

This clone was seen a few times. The CDR3: CASSQDYGYTF. The CDR3 DNA sequence: TGTGCCAGCTCCCAGGACTATGGCTACACCTTC. V gene TRBV19 combines with J gene TRBJ1-2; D call uncertain. V was shortened by 9 bases and J by 3 bases, with 8 bases between the two germline ends. This CDR3 contains 11 residues. Germline V lookup: CDR1 LNHDA, CDR2 SQIVND (reference sequence).

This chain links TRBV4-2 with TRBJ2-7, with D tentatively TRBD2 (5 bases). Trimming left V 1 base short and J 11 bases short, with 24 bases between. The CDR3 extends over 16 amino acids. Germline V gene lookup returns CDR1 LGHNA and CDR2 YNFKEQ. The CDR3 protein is CASSQVSVTKVREKYF. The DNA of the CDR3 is TGTGCCAGCAGCCAAGTGTCTGTGACTAAAGTTCGGGAAAAGTACTTC.

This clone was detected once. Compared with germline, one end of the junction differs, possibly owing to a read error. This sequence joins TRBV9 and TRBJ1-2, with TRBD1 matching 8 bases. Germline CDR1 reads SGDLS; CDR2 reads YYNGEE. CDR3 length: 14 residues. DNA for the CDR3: TGTGCCAACAGCCCGACAGGGGTTCACTATGGCTACACCTTC. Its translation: CANSPTGVHYGYTF.

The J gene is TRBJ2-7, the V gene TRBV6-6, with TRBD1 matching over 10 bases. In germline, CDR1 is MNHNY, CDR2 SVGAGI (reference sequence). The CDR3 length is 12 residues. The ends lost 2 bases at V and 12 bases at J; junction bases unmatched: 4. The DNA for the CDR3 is TGTGCCAGCAGTTACCACGGACAGGGGGTGTACTTC. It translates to CASSYHGQGVYF.

In DNA form, the CDR3 reads TGTGCCAGCAGCCCTCGGACAGGGGATAATTCACCCCTCCACTTT. It specifies CASSPRTGDNSPLHF. This chain connects TRBV9 to TRBJ1-6; TRBD1 agrees at 9 bases. Germline CDR1 and CDR2: SGDLS and YYNGEE. CDR3 length: 15 amino acids. The V and J ends lost 4 bases and 5 bases, in that order; junction bases with no gene match: 4.

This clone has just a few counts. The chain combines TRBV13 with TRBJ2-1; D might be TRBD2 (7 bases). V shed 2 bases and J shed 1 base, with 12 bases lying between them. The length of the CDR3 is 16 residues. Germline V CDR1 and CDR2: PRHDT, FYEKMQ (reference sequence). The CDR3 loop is CASSLHREGSYNEQFF. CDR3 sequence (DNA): TGTGCCAGCAGCTTACACAGGGAGGGTTCCTACAATGAGCAGTTCTTC.